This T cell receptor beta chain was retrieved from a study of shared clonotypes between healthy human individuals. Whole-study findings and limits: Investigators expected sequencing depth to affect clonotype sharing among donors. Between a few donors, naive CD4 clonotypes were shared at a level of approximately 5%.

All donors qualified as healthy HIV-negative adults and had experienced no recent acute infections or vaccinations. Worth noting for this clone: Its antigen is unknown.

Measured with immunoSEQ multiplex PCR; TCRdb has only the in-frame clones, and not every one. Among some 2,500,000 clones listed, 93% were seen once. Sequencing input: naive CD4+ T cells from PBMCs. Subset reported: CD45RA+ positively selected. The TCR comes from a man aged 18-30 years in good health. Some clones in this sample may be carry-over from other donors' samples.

The CDR3 region has the DNA TGTGCCAGCAGTCGGGACACACATCAGCCCCAGCATTTT. Amino acids: CASSRDTHQPQHF. The chain employs TRBV6-5 and TRBJ1-5, with D perhaps TRBD1 (6 bases). CDR3 size: 13 residues. Germline V gives CDR1 MNHEY, CDR2 SVGAGI. V was trimmed by 5 bases and J by 5 bases, leaving 10 bases between them.